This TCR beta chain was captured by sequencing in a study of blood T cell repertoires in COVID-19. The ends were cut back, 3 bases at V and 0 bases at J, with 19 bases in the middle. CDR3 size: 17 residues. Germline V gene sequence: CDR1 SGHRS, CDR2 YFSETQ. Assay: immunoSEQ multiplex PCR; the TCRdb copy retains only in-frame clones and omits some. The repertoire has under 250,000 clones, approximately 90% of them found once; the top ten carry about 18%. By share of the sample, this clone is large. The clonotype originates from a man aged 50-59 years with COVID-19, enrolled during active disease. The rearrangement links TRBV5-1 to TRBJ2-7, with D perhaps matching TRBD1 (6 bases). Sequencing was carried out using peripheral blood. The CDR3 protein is CASSWGLGRATSYEQYF. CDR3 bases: TGCGCCAGCAGCTGGGGGCTCGGCAGGGCTACCTCCTACGAGCAGTACTTC.